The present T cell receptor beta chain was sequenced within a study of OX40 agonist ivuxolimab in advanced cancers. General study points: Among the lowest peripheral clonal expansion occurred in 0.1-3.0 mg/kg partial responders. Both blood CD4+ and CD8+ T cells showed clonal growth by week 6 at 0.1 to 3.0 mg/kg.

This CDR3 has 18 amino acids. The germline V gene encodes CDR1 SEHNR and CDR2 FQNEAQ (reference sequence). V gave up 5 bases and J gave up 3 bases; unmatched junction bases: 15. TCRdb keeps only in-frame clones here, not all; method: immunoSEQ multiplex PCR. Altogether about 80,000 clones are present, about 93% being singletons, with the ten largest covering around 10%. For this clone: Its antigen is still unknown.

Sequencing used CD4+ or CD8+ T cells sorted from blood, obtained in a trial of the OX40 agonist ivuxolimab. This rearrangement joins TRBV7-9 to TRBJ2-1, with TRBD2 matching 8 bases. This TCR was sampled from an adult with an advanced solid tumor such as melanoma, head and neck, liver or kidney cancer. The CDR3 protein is CASSLWGSGTSGYNEQFF. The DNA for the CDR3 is TGTGCCAGCAGCCTTTGGGGTTCCGGGACTAGTGGCTACAATGAGCAGTTCTTC.